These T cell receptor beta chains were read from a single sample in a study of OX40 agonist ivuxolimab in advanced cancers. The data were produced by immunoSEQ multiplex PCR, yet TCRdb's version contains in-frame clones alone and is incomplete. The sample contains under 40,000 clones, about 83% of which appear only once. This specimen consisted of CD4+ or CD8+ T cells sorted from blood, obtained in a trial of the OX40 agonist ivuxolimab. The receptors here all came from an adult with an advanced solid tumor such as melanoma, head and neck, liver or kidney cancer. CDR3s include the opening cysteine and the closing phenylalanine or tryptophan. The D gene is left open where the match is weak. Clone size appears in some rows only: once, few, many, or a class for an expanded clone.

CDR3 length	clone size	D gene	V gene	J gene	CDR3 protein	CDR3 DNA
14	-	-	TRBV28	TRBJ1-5	CASSIGSGNQPQHF	TGTGCCAGCAGTATAGGGAGTGGCAATCAGCCCCAGCATTTT
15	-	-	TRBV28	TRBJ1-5	CASSPSLLGNQPQHF	TGTGCCAGCAGCCCCTCCCTACTCGGAAATCAGCCCCAGCATTTT
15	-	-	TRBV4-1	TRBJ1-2	CASTSTGTSNYGYTF	TGCGCCAGCACCAGTACAGGGACCTCTAACTATGGCTACACCTTC
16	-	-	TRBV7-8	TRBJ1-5	CASSLVQGNPNQPQHF	TGTGCCAGCAGCTTAGTTCAGGGAAATCCCAATCAGCCCCAGCATTTT
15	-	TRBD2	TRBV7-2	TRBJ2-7	CASSLGASGSYEQYF	TGTGCCAGCAGCTTAGGGGCTAGCGGCAGCTACGAGCAGTACTTC
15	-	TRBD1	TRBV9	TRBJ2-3	CASSVGQGDADTQYF	TGTGCCAGCAGCGTAGGACAGGGTGACGCAGATACGCAGTATTTT
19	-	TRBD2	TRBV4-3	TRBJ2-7	CASSQDLRLAGGPVYEQYF	TGCGCCAGCAGCCAAGATCTTCGACTAGCGGGAGGGCCGGTCTACGAGCAGTACTTC
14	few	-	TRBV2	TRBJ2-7	CASRDTRGAYEQYF	TGTGCCAGCAGGGATACACGAGGGGCCTACGAGCAGTACTTC
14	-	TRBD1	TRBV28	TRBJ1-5	CASSLPTGVQPQHF	TGTGCCAGCAGTCTCCCGACAGGGGTTCAGCCCCAGCATTTT
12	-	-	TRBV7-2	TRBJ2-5	CASSPYSATQYF	TGTGCCAGCAGCCCATATAGTGCGACCCAGTACTTC
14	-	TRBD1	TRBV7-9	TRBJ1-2	CASSTGQGLYGYTF	TGTGCCAGCAGCACGGGACAGGGGCTCTATGGCTACACCTTC
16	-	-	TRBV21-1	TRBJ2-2	CASSKAHQLRGGELFF	TGTGCCAGCAGCAAAGCGCACCAGCTAAGGGGGGGGGAGCTGTTTTTT
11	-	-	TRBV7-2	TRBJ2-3	CAGSRADTQYF	TGTGCCGGTAGCCGTGCAGATACGCAGTATTTT
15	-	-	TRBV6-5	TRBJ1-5	CASSGSDWGNQPQHF	TGTGCCAGCAGTGGATCGGATTGGGGCAATCAGCCCCAGCATTTT
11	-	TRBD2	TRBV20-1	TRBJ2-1	CSTSVYNEQFF	TGCAGCACTAGCGTCTACAATGAGCAGTTCTTC
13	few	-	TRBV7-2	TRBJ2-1	CASSPSSYNEQFF	TGTGCCAGCAGCCCCTCCTCCTACAATGAGCAGTTCTTC
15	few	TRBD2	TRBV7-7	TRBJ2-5	CASSAGLAGGETQYF	TGTGCCAGCAGCGCGGGACTAGCGGGAGGAGAGACCCAGTACTTC
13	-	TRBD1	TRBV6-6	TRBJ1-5	CASSPRGEQPQHF	TGTGCCAGCAGCCCCAGGGGGGAGCAGCCCCAGCATTTT
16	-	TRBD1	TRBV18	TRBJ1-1	CASSPPGQGAGTEAFF	TGTGCCAGCTCACCACCGGGACAGGGGGCGGGCACTGAAGCTTTCTTT
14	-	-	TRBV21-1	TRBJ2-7	CASKTGTATYEQYF	TGTGCCAGCAAAACCGGGACGGCCACCTACGAGCAGTACTTC
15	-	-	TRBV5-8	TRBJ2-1	CASSLGGLPYNEQFF	TGTGCCAGCAGCTTGGGGGGACTCCCCTACAATGAGCAGTTCTTC
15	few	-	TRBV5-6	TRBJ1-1	CASTLGQGREAEAFF	TGTGCCAGCACCTTAGGGCAGGGGCGGGAGGCTGAAGCTTTCTTT
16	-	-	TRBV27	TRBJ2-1	CANNEIMVCSYNEQFF	TGTGCCAACAACGAAATCATGGTTTGCTCCTACAATGAGCAGTTCTTC
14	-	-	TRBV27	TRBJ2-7	CASSGGTKGYEQYF	TGTGCCAGCAGTGGGGGAACCAAGGGCTACGAGCAGTACTTC
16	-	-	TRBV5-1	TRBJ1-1	CASSLAVGGTNTEAFF	TGCGCCAGCAGCTTGGCTGTGGGGGGGACGAACACTGAAGCTTTCTTT
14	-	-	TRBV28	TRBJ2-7	CASSFQGSSYEQYF	TGTGCCAGCAGTTTTCAAGGATCCTCCTACGAGCAGTACTTC
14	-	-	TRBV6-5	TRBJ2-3	CASRQTASTDTQYF	TGTGCCAGCAGGCAGACAGCTAGCACAGATACGCAGTATTTT
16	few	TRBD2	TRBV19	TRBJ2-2	CASTGTSGGNTGELFF	TGTGCCAGTACGGGGACTAGCGGTGGGAACACCGGGGAGCTGTTTTTT
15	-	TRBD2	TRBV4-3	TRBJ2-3	CASSQAGLAADTQYF	TGCGCCAGCAGCCAAGCCGGACTAGCGGCAGATACGCAGTATTTT
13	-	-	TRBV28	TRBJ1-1	CASSLSVHPEAFF	TGTGCCAGCAGTTTATCCGTACACCCTGAAGCTTTCTTT
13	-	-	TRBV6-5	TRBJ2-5	CASSGWVQETQYF	TGTGCCAGCAGTGGGTGGGTCCAAGAGACCCAGTACTTC
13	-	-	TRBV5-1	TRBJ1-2	CASSSGTPYGYTF	TGCGCCAGCAGCTCCGGGACACCGTATGGCTACACCTTC
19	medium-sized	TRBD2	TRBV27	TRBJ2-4	CASSAALAGPIIAKNIQYF	TGTGCCAGCAGTGCCGCTCTAGCGGGACCCATCATAGCCAAAAACATTCAGTACTTC
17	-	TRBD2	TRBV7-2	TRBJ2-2	CASSLRGLAGVTGELFF	TGTGCCAGCAGCTTAAGAGGACTAGCGGGAGTGACCGGGGAGCTGTTTTTT
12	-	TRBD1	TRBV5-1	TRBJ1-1	CASSPGQGEAFF	TGCGCCAGCAGCCCAGGACAGGGGGAAGCTTTCTTT
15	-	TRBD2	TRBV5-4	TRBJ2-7	CASSLWTSGTYEQYF	TGTGCCAGCAGCCTCTGGACTAGCGGCACCTACGAGCAGTACTTC
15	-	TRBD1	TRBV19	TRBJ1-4	CASGPTQGRGEKLFF	TGTGCCAGTGGTCCAACACAGGGGAGAGGTGAAAAACTGTTTTTT
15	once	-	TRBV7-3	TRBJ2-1	CASIPRQGPYNEQFF	TGTGCCAGCATCCCCCGGCAGGGCCCCTACAATGAGCAGTTCTTC
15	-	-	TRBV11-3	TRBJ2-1	CASSLGQGSYNEQFF	TGTGCCAGCAGCTTAGGGCAGGGATCCTACAATGAGCAGTTCTTC
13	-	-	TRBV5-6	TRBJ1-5	CASSPGTYQPQHF	TGTGCCAGCAGCCCAGGGACCTATCAGCCCCAGCATTTT
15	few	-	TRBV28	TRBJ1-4	CASSLAGATNEKLFF	TGTGCCAGCAGTTTAGCAGGGGCAACTAATGAAAAACTGTTTTTT
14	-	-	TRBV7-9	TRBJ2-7	CASSIGSGRYEQYF	TGTGCCAGCAGCATCGGATCAGGCAGGTACGAGCAGTACTTC
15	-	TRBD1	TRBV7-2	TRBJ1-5	CASSWTPGQAQPQHF	TGTGCCAGCAGCTGGACACCGGGACAGGCCCAGCCCCAGCATTTT
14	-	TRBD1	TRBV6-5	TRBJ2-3	CASRDRGITDTQYF	TGTGCCAGCAGGGACAGGGGGATCACAGATACGCAGTATTTT
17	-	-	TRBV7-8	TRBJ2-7	CASSIGTSATGSYEQYF	TGTGCCAGCAGCATCGGGACGTCGGCGACGGGCTCCTACGAGCAGTACTTC
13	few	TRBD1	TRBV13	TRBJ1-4	CASSSRGHEKLFF	TGTGCCAGCAGCTCCAGGGGGCATGAAAAACTGTTTTTT
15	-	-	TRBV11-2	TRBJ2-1	CASSLGLGLNNEQFF	TGTGCCAGCAGCTTAGGGCTGGGACTTAACAATGAGCAGTTCTTC
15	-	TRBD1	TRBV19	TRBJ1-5	CASSPQQGMAQPQHF	TGTGCCAGTAGTCCTCAACAGGGGATGGCTCAGCCCCAGCATTTT
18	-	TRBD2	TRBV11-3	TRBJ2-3	CASSPGTSGRLGTDTQYF	TGTGCCAGCAGCCCTGGGACTAGCGGGAGGCTAGGCACAGATACGCAGTATTTT
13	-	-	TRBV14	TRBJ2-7	CASSQAGAGEQYF	TGTGCCAGCAGCCAAGCAGGGGCTGGGGAGCAGTACTTC